This paragraph covers one TCR beta chain sequence. The data derive from a study of CD8 T cells in Susac syndrome. The germline V gene encodes CDR1 LGHNA and CDR2 YNFKEQ. After removal of 0 bases from V and 7 bases from J, the junction contained 16 bases not matched to a gene. There are 19 residues in the CDR3. Sequencing of TCR beta, carried out with a high-throughput approach, was applied to CD8+ and CD4+ T cells from the blood. A quantity of roughly 0.5 to 1 ug RNA underwent reverse transcription using random hexamers. Each CDR3 protein gets one entry after TCRdb re-called the immunoSEQ multiplex PCR reads with MiXCR. Found here are tens of thousands of distinct CDR3 sequences, approximately 96% of them singletons; the top ten hold 0.5% to 0.8%.

This clonotype was sampled from a human donor with Susac syndrome. The gene calls are TRBV4-2 and TRBJ2-7, with 12 bases identical to TRBD2. The sequencing sample was made of CD8+ T cells from PBMCs. CDR3 DNA sequence: TGTGCCAGCAGCCAAGAGCCAACCTCTAGCGGGGGGGCCTCAGCTGAGCAGTACTTC. Protein sequence: CASSQEPTSSGGASAEQYF.